Below are 16 T cell receptor beta chains sequenced from a single sample in a study of CXCR3-negative and CXCR3-positive naive CD8 T cells. All TRB cDNA libraries came from 5' RACE performed with UMI labels. TCRdb re-called the 5' RACE reads and catalogs CDR3 proteins one per entry, DNA excluded. The sample has 69,000 or so distinct CDR3 sequences. Input material: naive CXCR3- CD8+ T cells from blood. Noted subset: CD45RO-CCR7+CD27+CD95- naive CD8+ T cells lacking CXCR3 (TNR3-). The receptors here all came from a human donor in good health. Some clones in this sample may be carry-over from other donors' samples.

The J gene is TRBJ2-3, the V gene TRBV29-1; the TCRdb call, TRBD2, lacks DNA for checking. Germline V gene data show CDR1 as SQVTM and CDR2 as ANQGSEA. This CDR3 contains 17 residues. Here the CDR3 reads CSVEDPNASGVTDTQYF.

V usage is TRBV27 and J usage is TRBJ2-1; TCRdb's D call, TRBD2, is unchecked because there is no DNA. Germline CDR1 MNHEY, CDR2 SMNVEV (reference sequence). There are 14 residues in the CDR3. CDR3 loop: CASSSSGSINEQFF.

The genes are TRBV6-2 or TRBV6-3 and TRBJ1-1; the D call of TRBD1 rests on TCRdb alone, since no DNA is present to check it. The CDR3 covers 13 residues. Germline CDR1 and CDR2: MNHEY and SVGEGT. The CDR3 here is CASRQGAYTEAFF.

V usage is TRBV28 and J usage is TRBJ2-7; lacking DNA, the TRBD1 call made by TCRdb goes unchecked. Germline CDR1 MDHEN, CDR2 SYDVKM. The CDR3 runs to 15 residues. The CDR3 region is CASSPRTGGRYEQYF.

The chain links TRBV6-8 to TRBJ1-2; the TCRdb call, TRBD1, lacks DNA for checking. This CDR3 region has 18 residues. Germline V CDR1 and CDR2: MNHGY, SAAAGT. The CDR3 here is CASTHRPRMSFSEYGYTF.

The chain employs TRBV20-1 and TRBJ2-1. Germline values: CDR1 DFQATT, CDR2 SNEGSKA (reference sequence). The CDR3 consists of 13 residues. The CDR3 protein is CSTRRISYNEQFF.

The V call is TRBV4-3, the J call TRBJ1-1. From germline, CDR1 is LGHNA and CDR2 YSLEER. The CDR3 has 14 residues. The CDR3 loop is CASSQDLSHTEAFF.

This rearrangement joins TRBV10-1 to TRBJ1-6. The CDR3 sequence is 16 residues long. Germline CDR1 WNHNN, CDR2 SYGVQD (reference sequence). Here the CDR3 reads CASSESTDGLNSPLHF.

The chain recombines TRBV19 with TRBJ2-3. This CDR3 contains 12 residues. In germline, CDR1 is LNHDA, CDR2 SQIVND (reference sequence). CDR3 sequence: CASSISTDTQYF.

J is TRBJ1-1 and V is TRBV29-1. The CDR3 loop spans 12 amino acids. The V gene's germline CDR1 is SQVTM and CDR2 ANQGSEA. CDR3 protein: CSVQPRGIEAFF.

The genes are TRBV6-5 and TRBJ2-7; the TCRdb D gene call, TRBD1, has no DNA to confirm it. Germline CDR1 is MNHEY and CDR2 is SVGAGI. This CDR3 is 14 amino acids long. The chain's CDR3 is CASSYGDSVYEQYF.

The chain links TRBV29-1 to TRBJ2-5; lacking DNA, the TRBD1 call made by TCRdb goes unchecked. The V gene's germline CDR1 is SQVTM and CDR2 ANQGSEA. CDR3 length equals 16 residues. The CDR3 here is CSVFSLPGTGMETQYF.

J is TRBJ2-7 and V is TRBV4-2; the TCRdb call, TRBD2, lacks DNA for checking. The CDR3 runs to 15 residues. In germline, CDR1 is LGHNA, CDR2 YNFKEQ. This CDR3 is CASSQSGGAAYEQYF.

V is TRBV20-1 and J is TRBJ1-1; TCRdb gives TRBD1 as the D gene, but with no DNA this cannot be confirmed. This CDR3 contains 14 residues. Germline V gene lookup returns CDR1 DFQATT and CDR2 SNEGSKA (reference sequence). CDR3 region: CSASLGALNTEAFF.

J is TRBJ2-1 and V is TRBV7-7; absent DNA, TCRdb's TRBD1 call cannot be checked. Germline V lookup: CDR1 SSHAT, CDR2 FNYEAQ (reference sequence). The CDR3 extends over 13 amino acids. The CDR3 loop is CASSPGGWNEQFF.

This chain connects TRBV7-2 to TRBJ2-5; absent DNA, TCRdb's TRBD2 call cannot be checked. The CDR3 covers 18 residues. The germline gives CDR1 SGHTA, CDR2 FQGNSA. The CDR3 reads CASSLETWTSGRGGTQYF.